The 25 T cell receptor beta chains in this list originate from one sample, sequenced in a study of T cell changes during pregnancy in multiple sclerosis. Sequencing used immunoSEQ multiplex PCR; TCRdb keeps in-frame clones, though not all of them. The sample carries about 52,000 clones, 85% to 95% recorded once. The material sequenced was CD4+ T cells from peripheral blood mononuclear cells, taken in the third trimester of pregnancy. These receptors were collected from a female donor with multiple sclerosis, enrolled in a pregnancy study.

The CDR3 region is CASSYLEVGQEDIQYF. The DNA of the CDR3 is TGTGCCAGCAGTTACCTCGAGGTCGGTCAAGAGGACATTCAGTACTTC. V is TRBV6-6 and J is TRBJ2-4; unclear D gene. The CDR3 has 16 residues. Trimming removed 2 bases from V and 8 bases from J, with 19 bases in between. In germline, CDR1 is MNHNY, CDR2 SVGAGI (reference sequence).

The V gene is TRBV19, the J gene TRBJ1-4, with D possibly matching TRBD1 (5 bases). Germline V gives CDR1 LNHDA, CDR2 SQIVND (reference sequence). V lost 5 bases to trimming and J lost 2 bases, with 15 bases between them. This CDR3 spans 16 amino acids. The CDR3 DNA is TGTGCCAGTAGTTCCCCCGGGCGGGGGACTAATGAAAAACTGTTTTTT. This codes for CASSSPGRGTNEKLFF.

The rearrangement links TRBV10-3 to TRBJ1-2; D perhaps matches TRBD1 (6 bases). V shed 4 bases and J shed 6 bases, with 18 bases lying between them. Germline CDR1 ENHRY, CDR2 SYGVKD. The CDR3 length is 15 residues. The DNA of the CDR3 is TGTGCCATCAGTGCCTCAGGGGAAATTAGGAATGGCTACACCTTC. Translated, it gives CAISASGEIRNGYTF.

The rearrangement uses TRBV14 and TRBJ1-2; D is possibly TRBD1 (6 bases). Trimming shortened V by 1 base and J by 5 bases, and 11 bases separated the two germline ends. Germline CDR1 reads SGHDN; CDR2 reads FVKESK. CDR3 size: 14 residues. DNA for the CDR3: TGTGCCAGCAGCCAAGGGGGGGGCCAGTATGGCTACACCTTC. Translated: CASSQGGGQYGYTF.

The V gene is TRBV9, the J gene TRBJ2-3, with D uncertain. Germline CDR1 and CDR2: SGDLS and YYNGEE. Trimming cost V 0 bases and J 1 base, with 12 bases left between them. The CDR3 contains 16 residues. CDR3 sequence: CASSVEPVARTDTQYF. CDR3 bases: TGTGCCAGCAGCGTAGAACCAGTGGCCCGCACAGATACGCAGTATTTT. The full variable domain, completed using reference TRBV9 and TRBJ2-3, is DSGVTQTPKHLITATGQRVTLRCSPRSGDLSVYWYQQSLDQGLQFLIQYYNGEERAKGNILERFSAQQFPDLHSELNLSSLELGDSALYFCASSVEPVARTDTQYFGPGTRLTVL.

A note on this clone: The junction differs from germline at one of its ends, possibly a read error. The chain links TRBV6-5 to TRBJ1-6; D might be TRBD1 (6 bases). CDR1 is MNHEY and CDR2 is SVGAGI in the germline V gene. This CDR3 region has 13 residues. The CDR3 loop is CTSSGDTYSPLHF. CDR3 nucleotides: TGTACCAGCAGTGGGGACACGTATTCACCCCTCCACTTT.

The gene calls are TRBV19 and TRBJ1-1; D is unresolved. CDR1 is LNHDA and CDR2 is SQIVND in the germline V gene (reference sequence). The CDR3 consists of 13 residues. Trimming took 7 bases from V and 0 from J, leaving 9 bases between them. For the CDR3, the DNA is TGTGCCAGTAACTGGGCGCTGAACACTGAAGCTTTCTTT. Protein sequence: CASNWALNTEAFF.

The chain joins TRBV19 to TRBJ2-7, with TRBD2 identical over 7 bases. With 5 bases clipped from V and 9 bases from J, the junction kept 7 bases outside the gene matches. CDR1 and CDR2 from the germline V gene are LNHDA and SQIVND (reference sequence). CDR3 length: 12 amino acids. CDR3 loop: CASSFGGSAQYF. CDR3 in DNA: TGTGCCAGTAGTTTCGGGGGGTCGGCGCAGTACTTC.

This clone was observed a single time. V and J are TRBV7-2 and TRBJ2-1; the match to TRBD2 covers 8 bases. J gave up 7 bases and V 5 bases, and 4 bases lay outside the gene matches. Germline V lookup: CDR1 SGHTA, CDR2 FQGNSA. This CDR3 has 13 amino acids. The CDR3, as DNA: TGTGCCAGCAGCCCCGGGACTAGGAATGAGCAGTTCTTC. Its translation is CASSPGTRNEQFF.

This chain uses TRBV6-6 with TRBJ1-2, with D possibly matching TRBD1 (5 bases). The CDR3 has 15 residues. The V gene lost 0 bases and the J gene lost 3 bases, with 11 bases spanning the gap. Germline-derived CDR1 and CDR2 are MNHNY and SVGAGI (reference sequence). This CDR3 reads CASSYSRTTDYGYTF. The CDR3 nucleotides are TGTGCCAGCAGTTACTCAAGGACAACAGACTATGGCTACACCTTC.

The rearrangement uses TRBV6-1 and TRBJ2-3, with 12 bases aligning to TRBD2. Germline CDR1 and CDR2: MNHNS and SASEGT. This CDR3 comprises 14 residues. The V and J ends lost 4 bases and 6 bases, in that order; junction bases with no gene match: 2. CDR3: CASSASGGEDTQYF. The DNA for the CDR3 is TGTGCCAGCAGTGCTAGCGGGGGGGAGGATACGCAGTATTTT.

In its sample, this clone was seen a few times. V gene TRBV4-1 combines with J gene TRBJ2-7; 12 bases are a match to TRBD1. There are 15 residues in the CDR3. Germline trimming cut 5 bases from V and 4 bases from J; bases unmatched to any gene: 6. Looked up from germline, CDR1 is MGHRA and CDR2 is YSYEKL. CDR3 nucleotide sequence: TGCGCCAGCAGCGCTGGGACAGGGGGCTGGTACGAGCAGTACTTC. Protein: CASSAGTGGWYEQYF.

The J gene is TRBJ2-1, the V gene TRBV4-3; the match to TRBD1 covers 8 bases. Germline V gene lookup returns CDR1 LGHNA and CDR2 YSLEER. V trimming: 0 bases; J trimming: 1 base; junction bases outside the gene matches: 2. The CDR3 extends over 16 amino acids. CDR3 amino acids: CASSQETGASYNEQFF. The CDR3 bases are TGCGCCAGCAGCCAAGAGACAGGGGCTTCCTACAATGAGCAGTTCTTC.

The chain employs TRBV6-1 and TRBJ1-6; D remains ambiguous. Deletions cut 5 bases from V and 3 bases from J, with 11 bases between. Germline assignment: CDR1 MNHNS and CDR2 SASEGT. This CDR3 contains 15 residues. The CDR3 DNA follows: TGTGCCAGCAGTCCAAGTGAGGGCTATAATTCACCCCTCCACTTT. Translating gives CASSPSEGYNSPLHF.

The chain employs TRBV25-1 and TRBJ2-3, with 9 nucleotides matching TRBD2. Per the germline V gene, CDR1 is MGHDK and CDR2 is SYGVNS. V shed 4 bases and J 5 bases; nucleotides not matched to a gene: 4. This CDR3 comprises 14 residues. The CDR3 region has the DNA TGTGCCAGCAGTGGGGCGGGGGGGGTAGATACGCAGTATTTT. Translation gives CASSGAGGVDTQYF.

The DNA for the CDR3 is TGTGCCAGCAGCGTTACAGGGAGCTCTGGAAACACCATATATTTT. Amino acid sequence: CASSVTGSSGNTIYF. The chain combines TRBV5-4 with TRBJ1-3, with D perhaps TRBD1 (6 bases). The CDR3 is 15 residues long. Deletions cut 4 bases from V and 0 bases from J, with 11 bases between. Germline V gives CDR1 SGHNT, CDR2 YYREEE (reference sequence).

The chain links TRBV10-3 to TRBJ1-1; 7 bases align to TRBD1. Germline V gives CDR1 ENHRY, CDR2 SYGVKD. The CDR3 is 11 amino acids. The CDR3 loop is CAHTGGTDIFF. In nucleotides, the CDR3 is TGTGCGCATACGGGGGGGACAGATATTTTCTTT.

The rearrangement uses TRBV5-1 and TRBJ2-5; D might be TRBD2 (5 bases). V lost 0 bases, J lost 3 bases, and 12 bases lay in between. This CDR3 contains 15 residues. The germline gives CDR1 SGHRS, CDR2 YFSETQ. The CDR3 protein is CASSLGLHGEETQYF. In nucleotides, the CDR3 is TGCGCCAGCAGCTTGGGACTTCACGGGGAAGAGACCCAGTACTTC. The complete variable domain, with remaining parts taken from reference TRBV5-1 and TRBJ2-5, reads KAGVTQTPRYLIKTRGQQVTLSCSPISGHRSVSWYQQTPGQGLQFLFEYFSETQRNKGNFPGRFSGRQFSNSRSEMNVSTLELGDSALYLCASSLGLHGEETQYFGPGTRLLVL.

This clone was counted a single time. The chain has TRBV11-2 and TRBJ2-3; the D gene is possibly TRBD1 (5 bases). The CDR3 runs 15 residues. Per the germline V gene, CDR1 is SGHAT and CDR2 is FQNNGV. The ends were cut back, 5 bases at V and 0 bases at J, with 12 bases in the middle. The CDR3 region is CASSPWTSSTDTQYF. Here the CDR3 DNA reads TGTGCCAGCAGCCCGTGGACATCTAGCACAGATACGCAGTATTTT.

The chain joins TRBV7-2 to TRBJ1-2, with unresolved D. Germline CDR1 reads SGHTA; CDR2 reads FQGNSA. This CDR3 region has 16 residues. The ends were cut back, 5 bases at V and 5 bases at J, with 21 bases in the middle. The CDR3 DNA reads TGTGCCAGCAGCCATGTAGAGGGATTCAAAGGGTATGGCTACACCTTC. Its protein product is CASSHVEGFKGYGYTF.

V usage is TRBV7-2 and J usage is TRBJ2-3, with 9 bases fitting TRBD2. Trimming removed 0 bases from V and 3 bases from J; junction bases left unmatched: 10. The germline gives CDR1 SGHTA, CDR2 FQGNSA. This CDR3 contains 18 residues. The CDR3 region has the DNA TGTGCCAGCAGCTTAGCCCCAAGCGGGCGGGGGGGTACAGATACGCAGTATTTT. As protein: CASSLAPSGRGGTDTQYF.

V usage is TRBV2 and J usage is TRBJ2-3; TRBD1 aligns across 10 bases. Germline loops: CDR1 SNHLY, CDR2 FYNNEI. Losses at the gene ends were 6 bases for V and 7 bases for J; bases not matched to a gene: 4. This CDR3 is built from 13 residues. The CDR3 DNA sequence: TGTGCCAGCAGGACAGGGGGCGCAAATACGCAGTATTTT. Amino acid sequence: CASRTGGANTQYF.

This chain joins TRBV7-8 and TRBJ2-3, with a tentative D call TRBD2 (6 bases). CDR3 length equals 16 residues. V lost 1 base to trimming and J lost 2 bases, with 13 bases between them. Germline V gene lookup returns CDR1 SGHVS and CDR2 FQNEAQ. CDR3 loop: CASSLVTSLFTDTQYF. The DNA of the CDR3 is TGTGCCAGCAGCTTAGTTACTAGCCTCTTCACAGATACGCAGTATTTT.

The chain couples TRBV7-2 to TRBJ1-1, with 7 bases matching TRBD1. The CDR3 has 13 residues. The germline V gene has CDR1 SGHTA and CDR2 FQGNSA. V lost 5 bases and J lost 5; bases outside the gene matches: 5. This chain's CDR3 is CASSLTGETEAFF. CDR3 nucleotides: TGTGCCAGCAGCCTCACAGGGGAGACTGAAGCTTTCTTT. The complete variable domain, with remaining parts taken from reference TRBV7-2 and TRBJ1-1, reads GAGVSQSPSNKVTEKGKDVELRCDPISGHTALYWYRQSLGQGLEFLIYFQGNSAPDKSGLPSDRFSAERTGGSVSTLTIQRTQQEDSAVYLCASSLTGETEAFFGQGTRLTVV.

The chain couples TRBV9 to TRBJ2-7; maybe TRBD2 (6 bases). Germline CDR1 and CDR2: SGDLS and YYNGEE. CDR3 size: 15 residues. Trimming stripped 0 bases from V and 2 bases from J, with 12 bases between. DNA of the CDR3: TGTGCCAGCAGCGTAGCCGCGGGGCCTCCCTACGAGCAGTACTTC. As protein: CASSVAAGPPYEQYF.